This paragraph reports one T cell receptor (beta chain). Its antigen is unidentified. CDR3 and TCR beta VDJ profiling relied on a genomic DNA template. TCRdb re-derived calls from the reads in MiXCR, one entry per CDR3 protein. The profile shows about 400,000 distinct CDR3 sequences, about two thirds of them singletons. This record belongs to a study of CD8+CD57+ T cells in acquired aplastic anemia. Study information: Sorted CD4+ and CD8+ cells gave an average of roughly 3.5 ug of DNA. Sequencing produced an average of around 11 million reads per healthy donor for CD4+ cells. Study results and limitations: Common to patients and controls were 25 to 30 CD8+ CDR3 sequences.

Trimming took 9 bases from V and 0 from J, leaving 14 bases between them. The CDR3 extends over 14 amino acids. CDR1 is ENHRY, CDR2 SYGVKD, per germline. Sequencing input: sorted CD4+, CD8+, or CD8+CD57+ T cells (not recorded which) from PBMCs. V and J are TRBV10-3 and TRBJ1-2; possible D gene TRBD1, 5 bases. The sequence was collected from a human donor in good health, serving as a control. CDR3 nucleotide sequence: TGTGCCATTAGACAGCCCGACACTAACTATGGCTACACCTTC. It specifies CAIRQPDTNYGYTF.